What follows are 14 T cell receptor beta chains derived from one specimen sequenced in a study of blood T cell repertoires in COVID-19. Profiled with immunoSEQ multiplex PCR; TCRdb holds only in-frame clones, not every one. Among 200,000 to 300,000 clones listed, around 89% were seen once. The sequencing sample was made of peripheral blood. These receptors were taken from a woman aged 40 to 50 with acute or convalescent COVID-19.

This clone has only one observation. This rearrangement joins TRBV3-1 (or the pseudogene TRBV3-2) to TRBJ2-4, with 8 bases that match TRBD2. CDR3 length: 16 residues. The V gene's germline CDR1 is LGHDT and CDR2 YNNKEL (reference sequence). Trimming took 1 base from V and 9 from J; bases not matched to a gene: 11. The CDR3 nucleotides read TGTGCCAGCAGCCAAGTGGTAGCGGGGAGAGGGTTCATTCAGTACTTC. This sequence encodes CASSQVVAGRGFIQYF.

This chain connects TRBV10-3 to TRBJ2-7; 7 positions agree with TRBD2. With 0 bases clipped from V and 7 bases from J, the junction kept 0 bases outside the gene matches. The CDR3 runs 12 residues. Germline V gene lookup returns CDR1 ENHRY and CDR2 SYGVKD. As DNA, the CDR3 is TGTGCCATCAGTGAGTCCGGGAGGGAGCAGTACGTC. It specifies CAISESGREQYV.

The chain joins TRBV5-4 to TRBJ2-3, with D possibly TRBD1 on 5 matching bases. Germline-derived CDR1 and CDR2 are SGHNT and YYREEE (reference sequence). The V end lost 1 base, the J end lost 2 bases, and 11 bases lay between the germline ends. The CDR3 length is 15 residues. CDR3 DNA sequence: TGTGCCAGCAGCTTGAAACAGGCTGCCACAGATACGCAGTATTTT. This gives the protein CASSLKQAATDTQYF.

This rearrangement joins TRBV10-3 to TRBJ1-4; 8 bases map to TRBD1. Germline loops: CDR1 ENHRY, CDR2 SYGVKD. Losses at the gene ends were 6 bases for V and 5 bases for J; bases not matched to a gene: 2. The CDR3 sequence is 13 residues long. The CDR3 spells CAIRRQGNEKLFF. As DNA, the CDR3 is TGTGCCATCAGACGACAGGGGAATGAAAAACTGTTTTTT.

The chain carries TRBV14 and TRBJ1-2, with TRBD1 matching 8 bases. V lost 1 base and J lost 2; bases outside the gene matches: 3. Germline CDR1 is SGHDN and CDR2 is FVKESK. CDR3 length: 15 amino acids. The CDR3 spells CASSQGTGSNYGYTF. DNA of the CDR3: TGTGCCAGCAGCCAAGGGACAGGGTCCAACTATGGCTACACCTTC.

This clone has just a few counts. The chain uses TRBV10-3 and TRBJ2-7, with 7 bases identical to TRBD1. The CDR3 contains 15 residues. V lost 2 bases to trimming and J lost 0 bases; unmatched junction nucleotides: 4. Germline assignment: CDR1 ENHRY and CDR2 SYGVKD. The CDR3 nucleotides are TGTGCCATCAGTGAGAGGACAGGACCCTCCTACGAGCAGTACGTC. The encoded protein is CAISERTGPSYEQYV.

The gene calls are TRBV5-5 and TRBJ2-5, with TRBD1 as a possible D gene (7 bases). CDR1 is SGHKS and CDR2 is YYEKEE in the germline V gene (reference sequence). The CDR3 has 15 residues. Trimming shortened V by 0 bases and J by 2 bases, and 11 bases separated the two germline ends. CDR3 protein: CASSLVQGGQETQYF. CDR3 in DNA: TGTGCCAGCAGCTTGGTTCAGGGGGGACAAGAGACCCAGTACTTC.

This chain joins TRBV29-1 and TRBJ2-1; possible D gene TRBD2, 6 bases. CDR3 length: 14 amino acids. Germline CDR1 reads SQVTM; CDR2 reads ANQGSEA. The V gene lost 3 bases and the J gene lost 5 bases, with 14 bases spanning the gap. The CDR3 sequence: CSVDELAFDNEQFF. DNA for the CDR3: TGCAGCGTTGATGAGCTAGCGTTCGACAATGAGCAGTTCTTC.

The CDR3 region has the DNA TGTGCCAGCAGCTTGGCCGCGGGGAACACCGGGGAGCTGTTTTTT. Encoded protein: CASSLAAGNTGELFF. V usage is TRBV5-5 and J usage is TRBJ2-2; a possible D gene is TRBD2 (5 bases). V lost 0 bases to trimming and J lost 1 base, with 7 bases between them. From germline, CDR1 is SGHKS and CDR2 YYEKEE (reference sequence). This CDR3 is built from 15 residues.

The chain combines TRBV5-4 with TRBJ2-3; 11 nucleotides match TRBD2. Germline V CDR1 and CDR2: SGHNT, YYREEE (reference sequence). Trimming at V came to 0 bases and at J to 2 bases, leaving 8 bases not matched to a gene. This CDR3 contains 18 residues. CDR3 amino acids: CASSLGRLAGGTTDTQYF. CDR3 nucleotide sequence: TGTGCCAGCAGCTTGGGCCGTCTAGCGGGGGGAACCACAGATACGCAGTATTTT.

This sequence joins TRBV6-5 and TRBJ1-3; 9 positions agree with TRBD1. J lost 9 bases, V lost 5 bases, and 5 bases had no gene match. The CDR3 has 13 residues. The germline V gene has CDR1 MNHEY and CDR2 SVGAGI. CDR3 DNA sequence: TGTGCCAGCAGTAAGGGACAGGGACTCACCATATATTTT. Its protein product is CASSKGQGLTIYF.

This clone appeared a few times. The chain is built from TRBV5-4 and TRBJ1-1; TRBD1 aligns across 8 bases. Losses at the gene ends were 4 bases for V and 5 bases for J; bases not matched to a gene: 10. Germline CDR1 and CDR2: SGHNT and YYREEE (reference sequence). This CDR3 has 15 amino acids. CDR3 nucleotides: TGTGCCAGCAGCCCCCTCCAGGGGGCGAGGACTGAAGCTTTCTTT. This sequence encodes CASSPLQGARTEAFF.

V is TRBV29-1 and J is TRBJ1-4, with 9 bases that match TRBD1. Per germline, CDR1 SQVTM and CDR2 ANQGSEA. CDR3 length: 14 residues. Trimming at V came to 6 bases and at J to 8 bases, leaving 10 bases not matched to a gene. For the CDR3, the DNA is TGCAGCGTGTCCCACAGGGGGCGGGGGGAAAAACTGTTTTTT. This encodes CSVSHRGRGEKLFF.

The V and J genes are TRBV2 and TRBJ1-1; tentative D call: TRBD1 (6 bases). Between the trimmed V and J ends, which lost 4 bases and 2 bases, there was a span of 14 bases. Germline V gives CDR1 SNHLY, CDR2 FYNNEI. The CDR3 has 15 residues. The CDR3 reads CASSGRQEFNTEAFF. The CDR3 region has the DNA TGTGCCAGCAGTGGGAGACAGGAATTTAACACTGAAGCTTTCTTT.